This TCR beta chain was sequenced in a study of T cells after yellow fever vaccination. About the study: SMART-Seq v4 Ultra Low Input handled preparation of low-cell-number fractions.

Generation of TCR cDNA used 5'RACE template switching (which added a universal primer site and UMIs). TCRdb independently ran MiXCR on the 5' RACE reads; one entry per CDR3 protein. In the table there are under 300,000 distinct CDR3 sequences, 6% to 7.5% of which are singletons. The CDR3 loop spans 17 amino acids. The V gene's germline CDR1 is SGHDT and CDR2 YYEEEE. The V gene lost 1 base and the J gene lost 0 bases, with 16 bases spanning the gap. This clonotype was detected ten times or more. V gene TRBV5-6 combines with J gene TRBJ1-2; D ambiguous. This receptor was obtained from a young man who received the YFV17D yellow fever vaccine. The sample here was CD4+ T cells sorted from PBMCs, taken 15 days after the yellow fever booster vaccination. The chain's CDR3 is CASSLRITRRPNYGYTF. CDR3 DNA sequence: TGTGCCAGCAGCTTGAGGATTACTAGGCGACCTAACTATGGCTACACCTTC.